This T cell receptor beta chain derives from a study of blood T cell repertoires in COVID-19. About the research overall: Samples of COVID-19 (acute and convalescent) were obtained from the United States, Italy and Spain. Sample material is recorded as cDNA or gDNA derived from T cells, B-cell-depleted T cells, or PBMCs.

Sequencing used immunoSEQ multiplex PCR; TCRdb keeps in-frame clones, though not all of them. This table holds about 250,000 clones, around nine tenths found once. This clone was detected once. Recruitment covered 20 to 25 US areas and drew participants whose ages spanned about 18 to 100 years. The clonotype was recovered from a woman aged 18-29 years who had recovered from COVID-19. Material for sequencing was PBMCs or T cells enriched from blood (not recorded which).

The CDR3, as DNA: TGTGCCAGCAGCTTTGACAACGGTTTGAACTATGGCTACACCTTC. Amino acids: CASSFDNGLNYGYTF. This chain links TRBV7-9 with TRBJ1-2, with no clear D. Germline-derived CDR1 and CDR2 are SEHNR and FQNEAQ (reference sequence). V gave up 3 bases and J gave up 2 bases, with 13 bases separating them. The CDR3 contains 15 residues.